The following is a T cell receptor (beta chain) sequence with its context. Its antigen is still unknown. Base qualities are not recorded, but no much larger clone differs from it by a single base. Per the germline V gene, SNHLY is the CDR1 and FYNNEI is the CDR2. V and J lose 8 bases and 1 base, and a span of 8 bases separates them. Its CDR3 holds 13 amino acids, cysteine through phenylalanine. Just CDR3 DNA is preserved here, 39 bases in frame from base 1. Using the deep immunoSEQ assay, TCR CDR3 regions were amplified from genomic DNA by multiplex PCR. Genomic DNA extracted from each cell subset was distributed evenly over all wells of several immunoSEQ 96-well plates, and each plate served as one replicate. For sorted subsets, approximately 200 ng of genomic DNA, equivalent to 30,000 or so T cell genomes, went into each replicate PCR. Purified libraries were measured with a Qubit 3.0 fluorometer, size-checked on a Bioanalyzer 2100, and measured again with the KAPA Library Quantification kit. Each immunoSEQ 96-well plate was sequenced on its own single-read 150-cycle Illumina NextSeq 550 flow cell. The authors' pipeline ran thus. Because only junctional sequences without quality scores were contained in the immunoSEQ output, filtering matching that applied to full-length reads could not be performed. Sequences were annotated with PyIR, a Python wrapper for IgBLAST v1.9, using IMGT germline references to assign V/J genes and CDR3. Reads with weak V/J assignments (E-value above 1e-6), missing CDR3, stop codons, out-of-frame junctions, or ambiguous translated residues were removed. A V3J clonotype was defined by an identical inferred V gene, J gene, and CDR3 amino acid sequence. To compute the percentage overlap between repertoires, the number of shared unique clonotypes was divided by the size of the smaller repertoire. Three approaches were used to assess repertoire richness: RTK rarefaction, the Chao1 estimator, and Recon v2.1 estimates of unobserved clonotypes. Generation probabilities for all TCRbeta clonotypes obtained by the gDNA method from a handful of donors were computed using OLGA. Entries here come from immuneACCESS through TCRdb and include only in-frame sequences with V and J called. Some clones fail to appear in such tables; in the studies checked, an unresolved V gene covers under half of the shortfall, and the cause of the remainder is unknown. The DNA gave D and trimming, while V, J and clone size come from that table. The sample profile shows roughly 2.4 million clones; around 95% of them were found once. Together, the top ten hold roughly 0.13% of the sample.

This specimen comes from a study of shared clonotypes between healthy human individuals (dated by TCRdb to about 2020). Study-wide context: The cohort included three men and a couple of women between 18 and 49 years of age. Per donor, three plates each were used for CD4 naive and CD4 memory, two for CD8 naive, and one for CD8 memory. Between about 0.8 and 9 billion PBMCs per donor were obtained by leukapheresis. To estimate repertoire size and how much clonotype sharing occurs between individuals, the study deeply sequenced the blood TCR repertoires of five healthy adults. Different laboratories and diverse techniques were used to prepare libraries and sequence TCR repertoires, to increase sequencing depth and limit assay-specific biases. What the authors observed across the whole study: Compared with non-shared clonotypes, clonotypes shared by all four sorted-subset donors had higher generation probabilities. Sharing across four donors was observed for approximately 5% of naive CD4, 3.5% of naive CD8, around 2.5% of memory CD4, and around 0.44% of memory CD8 clonotypes. Estimated clonotype richness was generally larger for naive than for memory subsets. Pairwise subsampling indicated that sequencing depth was expected to affect the degree of clonotype sharing among donors. Rarefaction of sorted-subset datasets indicated incomplete sequencing despite the large sequencing depth. The small number of donors limited the genetic and exposure-history diversity represented. Sampling was restricted to blood, and TCR repertoires in tissue are likely to differ from TCR repertoires in blood.

The donors were healthy, HIV-negative adults who had no recently reported acute infections or vaccinations. All donors were Caucasian adults living in Nashville, Tennessee, USA. Magnetic negative selection was used to enrich CD4+ T cells, after which naive cells were positively selected on CD45RA and the negative fraction became the memory subset. Blood was collected by leukapheresis, and PBMCs were isolated by Ficoll-Histopaque density gradient centrifugation and then cryopreserved in liquid nitrogen vapor phase. Purity and quantity of every magnetically sorted T cell population were checked by analytical flow cytometry. Each sorted fraction had its genomic DNA isolated and then quantified by UV absorbance on a Nanodrop 2000c.

The TCR comes from a man between 18 and 35 years old in good health. Input material: naive CD4+ T cells sorted from blood. What this sample's cell subset or site label stands for: CD45RA+ positively selected. The V and J segments used are TRBV2 and TRBJ1-4; the D segment could be TRBD1, given 6 matching bases. For the CDR3, the sequence is CASQGITNEKLFF. The sequence in DNA is TGTGCCAGCCAGGGGATAACTAATGAAAAACTGTTTTTT.